Given below is one T cell receptor (beta chain) in context. Its antigen has not been determined. Base qualities are not recorded, but no much larger clone differs from it by a single base. This sample was taken from a study of OX40 agonist ivuxolimab in advanced cancers. Background on the whole study: Ivuxolimab, which targeted the costimulatory receptor OX40 (CD134), was an agonistic, fully human IgG2 monoclonal antibody. Intravenous ivuxolimab was administered to patients every 2 weeks at six dose levels: 0.01, 0.1, 0.3, 1.5, 3 and 10 mg/kg. In the dose-escalation cohort, 82.7% of patients were male, and the mean age was approximately 60 years, with a range of about 23 to 85. The paper covers the monotherapy dose-escalation part of the phase I ivuxolimab trial, which included N of about 51 patients. Of the 50 or so patients in dose escalation, some 20 had hepatocellular carcinoma, about 15 had melanoma, 9 had renal cell carcinoma and 9 had head and neck cancer. Partial responses occurred in three dose-escalation patients: two with cutaneous melanoma and one with hepatocellular carcinoma. Peripheral TCRbeta sequencing was intended to test whether TCR sequence diversity was altered and clonal T-cell expansion was caused by ivuxolimab. Prior anti-PD-1, anti-PD-L1 or anti-CTLA-4 therapy was permitted, and 40% of dose-escalation patients had received checkpoint inhibitors.

The paper's findings and limits, for the study overall: Low levels of normalized T-cell clonal expansion were also seen in some patients who did not respond. At doses of 0.1 to 3.0 mg/kg, clonal expansion of both CD4+ and CD8+ blood T cells was observed from baseline to week 6. Which antigens the clonally expanded peripheral T cells were specific for was not determined. In the 0.1-3.0 mg/kg groups, partial responders were among the patients with the lowest normalized peripheral clonal expansion, particularly in CD8+ T cells. On average, CD8+ T cells showed more expanded clones than CD4+ T cells after ivuxolimab.

Patients with autoimmune disease history or receiving systemic immunosuppression were excluded from the trial. Peripheral blood for TCR sequencing was drawn from every dose cohort at baseline, at cycle 4 day 1 and at cycle 7 day 1. Samples were obtained from an open-label, multicenter, first-in-human phase I dose-escalation trial of ivuxolimab. Adults with locally advanced or metastatic melanoma, renal cell, hepatocellular, or head and neck squamous cell carcinoma were enrolled in the trial. Before TCR sequencing, CD4+ T cells and CD8+ T cells were sorted from peripheral blood as separate populations. Genomic DNA was extracted from sorted cells for sequencing of the TCRbeta CDR3 region. The immunoSEQ Assay was used to sequence the TCRbeta CDR3 regions. TCRdb retrieved this table from immuneACCESS and kept in-frame rearrangements only. Not all clones are present; in checked studies, unresolved V genes account for under half, and no reason is known for the remainder. Here the sample has around 17,000 clones; 85% to 95% occur a single time. More than 7% of the sample comes from the top ten.

This sequence originates from an adult with an advanced solid tumor such as melanoma, head and neck, liver or kidney cancer. Here the sequenced sample was CD4+ or CD8+ T cells sorted from blood, taken in a trial of the OX40 agonist ivuxolimab.

CDR3 region: CASSFAGDNEAFF. The base sequence is TGTGCCAGCAGCTTCGCAGGGGACAATGAAGCTTTCTTT. The chain is assembled from TRBV5-4 and TRBJ1-1; matching of 6 bases hints at TRBD1 as the D gene. CDR1 SGHNT and CDR2 YYREEE were looked up in the germline V gene (reference sequence). The CDR3 runs 13 amino acids, cysteine and phenylalanine included. The only DNA kept is the CDR3, 39 bases in frame from the first base. V and J are truncated by 2 bases and 7 bases respectively, leaving an intervening sequence of 12 bases.